This record looks at one T cell receptor (beta chain) sequence and its context. This specimen comes from a study of vaccination and CD4 T cells after COVID-19. TCRdb reprocessed the PCR reads via MiXCR and lists one record per CDR3 protein. The sample gives some 16,000 distinct CDR3 sequences, approximately 66% of which show up once; around 1.1% is in the top ten. The CDR3 is 15 residues long. Germline V lookup: CDR1 MDHEN, CDR2 SYDVKM. V was cut by 4 bases and J by 8 bases, with 18 bases left in between. The sample was CD4+ T cells from blood, taken after SARS-CoV-2 vaccination. The V call is TRBV28, the J call TRBJ1-5, with no clear D. This TCR was recovered from a human donor who had recovered from COVID-19. CDR3 amino acids: CASSSGGMLLEPQHF. CDR3 sequence (DNA): TGTGCCAGCAGTTCGGGAGGAATGCTTTTGGAGCCCCAGCATTTT.